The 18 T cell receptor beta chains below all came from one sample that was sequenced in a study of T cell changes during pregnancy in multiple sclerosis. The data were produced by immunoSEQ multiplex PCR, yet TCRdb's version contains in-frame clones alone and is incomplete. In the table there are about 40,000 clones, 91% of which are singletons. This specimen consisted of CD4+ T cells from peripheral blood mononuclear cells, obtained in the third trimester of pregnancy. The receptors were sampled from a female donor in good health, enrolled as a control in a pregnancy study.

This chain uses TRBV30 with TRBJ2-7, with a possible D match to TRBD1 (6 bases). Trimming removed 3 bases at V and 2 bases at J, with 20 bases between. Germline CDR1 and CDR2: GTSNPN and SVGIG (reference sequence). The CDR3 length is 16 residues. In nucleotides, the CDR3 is TGTGCCTGGAGACCTCCCCGACAGGTCAAAACCTACGAGCAGTACTTC. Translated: CAWRPPRQVKTYEQYF.

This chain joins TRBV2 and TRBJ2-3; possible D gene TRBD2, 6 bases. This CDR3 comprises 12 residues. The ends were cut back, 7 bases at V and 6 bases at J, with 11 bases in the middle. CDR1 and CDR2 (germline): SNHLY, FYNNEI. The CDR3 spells CASKFGGDTQYF. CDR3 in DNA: TGTGCCAGCAAGTTTGGGGGGGATACGCAGTATTTT.

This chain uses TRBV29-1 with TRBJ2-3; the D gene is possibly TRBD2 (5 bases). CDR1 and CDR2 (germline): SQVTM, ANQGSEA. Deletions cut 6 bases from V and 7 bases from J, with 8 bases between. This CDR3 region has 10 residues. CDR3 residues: CSVPGNTQYF. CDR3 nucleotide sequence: TGCAGCGTCCCCGGGAATACGCAGTATTTT.

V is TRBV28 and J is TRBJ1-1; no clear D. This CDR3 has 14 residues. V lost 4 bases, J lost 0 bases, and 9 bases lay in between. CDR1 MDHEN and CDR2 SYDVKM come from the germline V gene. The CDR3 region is CASSSGAMNTEAFF. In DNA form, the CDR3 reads TGTGCCAGCAGTTCAGGCGCCATGAACACTGAAGCTTTCTTT.

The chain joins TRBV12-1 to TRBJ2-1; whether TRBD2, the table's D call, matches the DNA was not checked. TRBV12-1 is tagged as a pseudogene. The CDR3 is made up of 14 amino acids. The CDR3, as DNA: TGTGCCAGCAGCCTAACCGGGACTATCAATGAGCAGTTCTTC. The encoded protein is CASSLTGTINEQFF.

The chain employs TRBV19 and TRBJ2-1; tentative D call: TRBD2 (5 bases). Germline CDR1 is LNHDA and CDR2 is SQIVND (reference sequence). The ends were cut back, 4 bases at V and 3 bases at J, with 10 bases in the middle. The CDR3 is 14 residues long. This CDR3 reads CASSKGLVYNEQFF. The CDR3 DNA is TGTGCCAGTAGTAAAGGACTGGTCTACAATGAGCAGTTCTTC.

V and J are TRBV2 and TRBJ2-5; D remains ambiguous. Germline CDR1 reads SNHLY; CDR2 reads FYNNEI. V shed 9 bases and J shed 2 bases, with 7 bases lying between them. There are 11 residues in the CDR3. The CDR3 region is CARRIQETQYF. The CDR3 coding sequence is TGTGCCAGGAGGATACAAGAGACCCAGTACTTC.

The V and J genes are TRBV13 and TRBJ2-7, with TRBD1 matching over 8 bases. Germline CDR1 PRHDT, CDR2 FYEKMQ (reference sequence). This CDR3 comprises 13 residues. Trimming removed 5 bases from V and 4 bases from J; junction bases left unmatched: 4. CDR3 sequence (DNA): TGTGCCAGCAGCAGGACAGGGAAATACGAGCAGTACTTC. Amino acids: CASSRTGKYEQYF.

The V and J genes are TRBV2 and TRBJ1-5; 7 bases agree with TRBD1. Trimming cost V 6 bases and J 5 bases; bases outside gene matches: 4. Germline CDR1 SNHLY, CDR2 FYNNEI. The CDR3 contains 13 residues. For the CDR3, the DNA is TGTGCCAGCAGCCGGGACAGAGATCAGCCCCAGCATTTT. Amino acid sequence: CASSRDRDQPQHF.

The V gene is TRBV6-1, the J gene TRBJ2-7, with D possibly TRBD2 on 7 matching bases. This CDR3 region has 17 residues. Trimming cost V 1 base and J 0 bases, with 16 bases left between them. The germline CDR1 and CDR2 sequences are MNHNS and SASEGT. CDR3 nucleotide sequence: TGTGCCAGCAGTGAAGGGTCAACGCGGGGGCCCTCCTACGAGCAGTACTTC. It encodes CASSEGSTRGPSYEQYF.

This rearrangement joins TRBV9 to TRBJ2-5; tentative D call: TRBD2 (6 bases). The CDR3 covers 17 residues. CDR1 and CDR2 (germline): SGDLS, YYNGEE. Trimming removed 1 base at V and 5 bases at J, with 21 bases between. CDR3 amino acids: CASSVSGGVLPTETQYF. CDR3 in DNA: TGTGCCAGCAGCGTAAGCGGAGGGGTCCTCCCGACGGAGACCCAGTACTTC.

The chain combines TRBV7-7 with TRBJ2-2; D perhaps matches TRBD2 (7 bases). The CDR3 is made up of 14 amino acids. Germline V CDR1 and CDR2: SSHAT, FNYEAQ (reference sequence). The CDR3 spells CARKTGGDAGELFF. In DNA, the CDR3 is TGTGCTCGAAAGACGGGGGGCGATGCCGGGGAGCTGTTTTTT.

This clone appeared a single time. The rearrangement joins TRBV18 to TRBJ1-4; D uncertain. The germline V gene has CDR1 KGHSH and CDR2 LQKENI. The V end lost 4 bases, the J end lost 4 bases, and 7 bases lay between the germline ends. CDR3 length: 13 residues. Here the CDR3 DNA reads TGTGCCAGCTCACTGAGAAATAATGAAAAACTGTTTTTT. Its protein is CASSLRNNEKLFF.

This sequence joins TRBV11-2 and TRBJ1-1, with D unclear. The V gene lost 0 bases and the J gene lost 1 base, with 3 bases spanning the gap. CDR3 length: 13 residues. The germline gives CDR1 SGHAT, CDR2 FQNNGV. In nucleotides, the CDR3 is TGTGCCAGCAGCTTAGACAGGAACACTGAAGCTTTCTTT. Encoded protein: CASSLDRNTEAFF.

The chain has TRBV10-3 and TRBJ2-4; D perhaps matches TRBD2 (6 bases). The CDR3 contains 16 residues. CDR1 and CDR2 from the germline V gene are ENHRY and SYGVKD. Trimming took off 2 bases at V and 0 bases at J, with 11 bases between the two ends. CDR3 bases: TGTGCCATCAGTGAGGCCGGGGGTGTAGCCAAAAACATTCAGTACTTC. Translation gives CAISEAGGVAKNIQYF.

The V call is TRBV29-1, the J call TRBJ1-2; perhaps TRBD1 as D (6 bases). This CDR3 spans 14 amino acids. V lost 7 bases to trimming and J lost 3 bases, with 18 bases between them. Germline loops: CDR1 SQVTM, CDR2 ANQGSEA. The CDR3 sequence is CSAARGSSDYGYTF. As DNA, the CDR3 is TGCAGCGCGGCCAGGGGCAGTTCTGACTATGGCTACACCTTC.

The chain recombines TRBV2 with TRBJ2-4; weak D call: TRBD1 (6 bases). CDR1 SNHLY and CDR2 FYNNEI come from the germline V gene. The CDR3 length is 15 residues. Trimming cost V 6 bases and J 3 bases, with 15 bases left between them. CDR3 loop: CASRGTNAYKNIQYF. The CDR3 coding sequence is TGTGCCAGCAGGGGGACAAACGCCTACAAAAACATTCAGTACTTC.

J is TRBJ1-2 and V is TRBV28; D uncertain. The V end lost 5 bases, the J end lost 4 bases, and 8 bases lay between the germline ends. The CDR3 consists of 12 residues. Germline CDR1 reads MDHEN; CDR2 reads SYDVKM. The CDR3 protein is CASSDTTYGYTF. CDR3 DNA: TGTGCCAGCAGTGACACCACCTATGGCTACACCTTC.